This TCR beta chain emerged from a study of cytomegalovirus exposure and HLA in healthy donors. A multiplex PCR was run with 60 Vbeta primers and 13 Jbeta primers. The table came from immunoSEQ multiplex PCR; TCRdb's copy has only in-frame clones and leaves some out. The data contain 95,000 to 100,000 clones, around 74% of them singletons. The CDR3 contains 14 residues. The J segment lost 4 bases and the V segment lost 5 bases, leaving 5 bases of the junction unmatched. Germline assignment: CDR1 SGHTA and CDR2 FQGNSA. The specimen was PBMCs. The receptor was isolated from a man in his forties in good health and CMV-seropositive. The V and J genes are TRBV7-2 and TRBJ2-5; 9 bases line up with TRBD1. The CDR3 nucleotides are TGTGCCAGCAGCGGACACAGGGGGCGAGAGACCCAGTACTTC. It specifies CASSGHRGRETQYF.